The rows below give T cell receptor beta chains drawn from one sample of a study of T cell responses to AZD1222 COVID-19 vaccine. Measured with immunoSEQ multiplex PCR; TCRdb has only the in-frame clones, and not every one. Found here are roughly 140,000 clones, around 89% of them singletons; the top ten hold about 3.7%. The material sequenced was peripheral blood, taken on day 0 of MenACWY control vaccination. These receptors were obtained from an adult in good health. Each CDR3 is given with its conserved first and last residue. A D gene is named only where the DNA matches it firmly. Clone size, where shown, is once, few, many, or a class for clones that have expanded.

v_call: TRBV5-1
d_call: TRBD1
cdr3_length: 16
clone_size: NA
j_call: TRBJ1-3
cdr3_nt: TGCGCCAGCAGCCTCGGACAGGCCCGCTCTGGAAACACCATATATTTT
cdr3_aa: CASSLGQARSGNTIYF

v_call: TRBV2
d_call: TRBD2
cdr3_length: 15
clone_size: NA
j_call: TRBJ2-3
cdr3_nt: TGTGCCAGCAGGCTGGGACTAGCGGGAGGAGATACGCAGTATTTT
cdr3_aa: CASRLGLAGGDTQYF

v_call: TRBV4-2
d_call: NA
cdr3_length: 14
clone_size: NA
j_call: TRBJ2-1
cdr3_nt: TGTGCCAGCAGCCAAGATTGGGCTTACAATGAGCAGTTCTTC
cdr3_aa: CASSQDWAYNEQFF

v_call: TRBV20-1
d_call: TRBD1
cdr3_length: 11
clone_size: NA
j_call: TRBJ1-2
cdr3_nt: TGCAGTGTTGGGCAGGGGGATGGCTACACCTTC
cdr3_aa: CSVGQGDGYTF

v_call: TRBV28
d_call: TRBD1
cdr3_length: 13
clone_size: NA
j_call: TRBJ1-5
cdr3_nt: TGTGCCAGCAGCCTGGACAGGTATCAGCCCCAGCATTTT
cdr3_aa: CASSLDRYQPQHF

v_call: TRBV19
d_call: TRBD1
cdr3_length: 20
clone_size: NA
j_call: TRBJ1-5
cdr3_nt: TGTGCCAGTAGTATAGATGCCCGGACAGGGGGCCAATATAGCAATCAGCCCCAGCATTTT
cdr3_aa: CASSIDARTGGQYSNQPQHF

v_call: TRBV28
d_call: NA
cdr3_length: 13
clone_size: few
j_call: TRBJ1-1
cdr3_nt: TGTGCCAGCAGTTTCGGCCAGGCCGCTGAAGCTTTCTTT
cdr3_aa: CASSFGQAAEAFF

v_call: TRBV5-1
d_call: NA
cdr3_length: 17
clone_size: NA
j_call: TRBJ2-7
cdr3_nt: TGCGCCAGCAGCTTGGGAAGATGGTCGGCCGGATCCTACGAGCAGTACTTC
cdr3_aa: CASSLGRWSAGSYEQYF

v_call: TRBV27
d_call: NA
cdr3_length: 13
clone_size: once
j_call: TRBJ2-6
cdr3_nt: TGTGCCAGCACCGGGACTGGGGCCAACGTCCTGACTTTC
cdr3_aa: CASTGTGANVLTF

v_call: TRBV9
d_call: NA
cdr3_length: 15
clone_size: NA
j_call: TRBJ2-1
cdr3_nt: TGTGCCAGCAGCGCCAGGAGAAGCTCCTACAATGAGCAGTTCTTC
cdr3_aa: CASSARRSSYNEQFF

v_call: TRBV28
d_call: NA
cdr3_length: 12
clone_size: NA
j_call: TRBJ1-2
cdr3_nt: TGTGCCAGCAGTCGACACGACTATGGCTACACCTTC
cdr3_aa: CASSRHDYGYTF

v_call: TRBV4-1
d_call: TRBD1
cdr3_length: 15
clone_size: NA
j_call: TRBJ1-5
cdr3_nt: TGCGCCAGCAGCCAAGGAGACAGGGTGGAGCAGCCCCAGCATTTT
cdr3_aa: CASSQGDRVEQPQHF

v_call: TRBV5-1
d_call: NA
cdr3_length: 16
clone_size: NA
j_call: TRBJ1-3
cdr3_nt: TGCGCCAGCAGCTTGGAGGCAGGGCTAACTGGAAACACCATATATTTT
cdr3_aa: CASSLEAGLTGNTIYF

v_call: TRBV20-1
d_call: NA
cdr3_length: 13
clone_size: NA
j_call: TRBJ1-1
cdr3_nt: TGCAGTGCTAGTAGGCCAGAGGAGACTGAAGCTTTCTTT
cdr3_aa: CSASRPEETEAFF

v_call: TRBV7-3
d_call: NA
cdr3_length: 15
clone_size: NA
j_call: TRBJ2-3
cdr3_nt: TGTGCCAGCAGCTTCCGTCGGGGCAGCACAGATACGCAGTATTTT
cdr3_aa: CASSFRRGSTDTQYF

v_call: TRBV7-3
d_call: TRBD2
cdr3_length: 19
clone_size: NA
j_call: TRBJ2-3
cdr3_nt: TGTGCCAGCAGCCCTAAAGGGCTAGCGGGCGGTACTAGCACAGATACGCAGTATTTT
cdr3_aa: CASSPKGLAGGTSTDTQYF

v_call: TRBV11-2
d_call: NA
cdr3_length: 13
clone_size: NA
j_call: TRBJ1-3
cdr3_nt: TGTGCCAGCAGCACGGACTCTGGAAACACCATATATTTT
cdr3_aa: CASSTDSGNTIYF

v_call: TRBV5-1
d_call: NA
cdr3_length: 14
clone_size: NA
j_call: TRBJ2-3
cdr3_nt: TGCGCCAGCCTAAGACAGACCAGCACAGATACGCAGTATTTT
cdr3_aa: CASLRQTSTDTQYF

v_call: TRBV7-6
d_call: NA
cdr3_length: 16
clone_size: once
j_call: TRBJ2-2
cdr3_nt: TGTGCCAGCAGCTTAGAAGCAGGGGAGAGCACCGGGGAGCTGTTTTTT
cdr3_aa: CASSLEAGESTGELFF

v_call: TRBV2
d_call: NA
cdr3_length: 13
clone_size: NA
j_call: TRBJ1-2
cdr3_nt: TGTGCCAGCAGTGAAGCGCACGGCGACCGGGGGACCTTC
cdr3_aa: CASSEAHGDRGTF

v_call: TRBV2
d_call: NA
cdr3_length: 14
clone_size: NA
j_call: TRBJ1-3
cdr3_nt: TGTGCCAGCAGTCAGGGATCCTCTGGAAACACCATATATTTT
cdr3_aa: CASSQGSSGNTIYF